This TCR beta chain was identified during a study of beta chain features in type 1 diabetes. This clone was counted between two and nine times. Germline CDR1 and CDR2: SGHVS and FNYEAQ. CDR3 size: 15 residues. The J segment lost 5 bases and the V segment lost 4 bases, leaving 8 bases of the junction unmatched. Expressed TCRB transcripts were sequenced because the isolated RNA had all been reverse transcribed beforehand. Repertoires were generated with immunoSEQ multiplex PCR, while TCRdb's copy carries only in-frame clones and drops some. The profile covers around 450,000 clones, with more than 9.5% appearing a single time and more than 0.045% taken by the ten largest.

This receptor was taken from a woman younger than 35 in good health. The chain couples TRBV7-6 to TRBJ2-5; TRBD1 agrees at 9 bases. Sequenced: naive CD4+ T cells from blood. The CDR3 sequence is CASSSRTGETETQYF. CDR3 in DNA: TGTGCCAGCAGCTCCAGGACAGGGGAAACGGAGACCCAGTACTTC. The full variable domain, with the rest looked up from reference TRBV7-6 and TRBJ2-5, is GAGVSQSPRYKVTKRGQDVALRCDPISGHVSLYWYRQALGQGPEFLTYFNYEAQQDKSGLPNDRFSAERPEGSISTLTIQRTEQRDSAMYRCASSSRTGETETQYFGPGTRLLVL.